A selection of T cell receptor beta chains follows, all from one sample in a study of cytomegalovirus exposure and HLA in healthy donors. Sequencing was performed with immunoSEQ multiplex PCR; in TCRdb, only in-frame clones are kept and a portion is missing. The repertoire has roughly 56,000 clones, 81% of them found once; the top ten carry 2% to 2.5%. Input material: PBMCs. The source of these receptors is a boy under 18 in good health and CMV-seropositive. Each CDR3 is given with its conserved first and last residue. Fields, in order: clone size, J gene, V gene, D gene, CDR3 protein, CDR3 DNA. A D gene is named only where the DNA matches it firmly. A row's size may be missing; if present it is once, few, many or a size class.

>.|TRBJ2-7|TRBV2|.
CASRRAYEQYF
TGTGCCAGCAGGAGAGCCTACGAGCAGTACTTC
>.|TRBJ1-2|TRBV4-2|TRBD1
CASSQETSYRGSNYGYTF
TGTGCCAGCAGCCAAGAAACATCGTACAGGGGTTCCAACTATGGCTACACCTTC
>.|TRBJ2-2|TRBV6-4|.
CASSAGDGTGELFF
TGTGCCAGCAGTGCGGGGGATGGCACCGGGGAGCTGTTTTTT
>.|TRBJ1-5|TRBV7-2|TRBD1
CASSLGPTGQGLNQPQHF
TGTGCCAGCAGCTTAGGTCCGACGGGACAGGGGTTAAATCAGCCCCAGCATTTT
>.|TRBJ2-5|TRBV11-2|TRBD2
CASGDGRGGTQYF
TGTGCCAGCGGGGACGGGAGGGGAGGGACCCAGTACTTC
>.|TRBJ2-5|TRBV7-2|TRBD2
CASSSGLVLETQYF
TGTGCCAGCAGCTCGGGACTAGTCTTAGAGACCCAGTACTTC
>once|TRBJ2-7|TRBV23-1|.
CARTGNEQYF
TGCGCCAGGACAGGAAACGAGCAGTACTTC
>.|TRBJ2-7|TRBV2|TRBD2
CASRRLLAGVEQYF
TGTGCCAGCAGAAGGTTACTAGCGGGGGTCGAGCAGTACTTC
>.|TRBJ2-7|TRBV6-5|TRBD1
CASSSTGTGSYEQYF
TGTGCCAGCAGTTCCACCGGGACAGGGTCCTACGAGCAGTACTTC
>.|TRBJ2-7|TRBV7-9|.
CASSLAYGPPTGQTYEQYF
TGTGCCAGCAGCTTAGCCTACGGGCCACCGACAGGCCAGACCTACGAGCAGTACTTC
>few|TRBJ1-2|TRBV5-1|.
CASSPGIGTNYGYTF
TGCGCCAGCAGCCCCGGGATTGGGACTAACTATGGCTACACCTTC
>.|TRBJ1-1|TRBV7-6|.
CASSGLNTEAFF
TGTGCCAGCTCCGGGTTGAACACTGAAGCTTTCTTT
>.|TRBJ1-2|TRBV11-2|.
CASSLQGGVYGYTF
TGTGCCAGCAGCCTTCAAGGAGGTGTCTATGGCTACACCTTC
>.|TRBJ2-3|TRBV5-4|.
CASSTRAATSTDTQYF
TGTGCCAGCAGCACTAGAGCAGCAACTAGCACAGATACGCAGTATTTT
>.|TRBJ2-1|TRBV5-6|.
CASSLINPLGSQTDNEQFF
TGTGCCAGCAGCTTAATTAACCCTCTGGGCAGTCAGACGGACAATGAGCAGTTCTTC
>once|TRBJ1-5|TRBV7-9|.
CASSFPDQPQHF
TGTGCCAGCAGCTTCCCAGATCAGCCCCAGCATTTT
>.|TRBJ2-2|TRBV2|.
CASTGRVATGELFF
TGTGCCAGCACCGGCAGGGTGGCCACCGGGGAGCTGTTTTTT
>.|TRBJ1-1|TRBV9|TRBD1
CASSVGTVHTEAFF
TGTGCCAGCAGCGTGGGGACAGTCCACACTGAAGCTTTCTTT
>.|TRBJ2-5|TRBV7-9|.
CASSPRRGGSQETQYF
TGTGCCAGCAGCCCTAGAAGGGGCGGTTCCCAAGAGACCCAGTACTTC